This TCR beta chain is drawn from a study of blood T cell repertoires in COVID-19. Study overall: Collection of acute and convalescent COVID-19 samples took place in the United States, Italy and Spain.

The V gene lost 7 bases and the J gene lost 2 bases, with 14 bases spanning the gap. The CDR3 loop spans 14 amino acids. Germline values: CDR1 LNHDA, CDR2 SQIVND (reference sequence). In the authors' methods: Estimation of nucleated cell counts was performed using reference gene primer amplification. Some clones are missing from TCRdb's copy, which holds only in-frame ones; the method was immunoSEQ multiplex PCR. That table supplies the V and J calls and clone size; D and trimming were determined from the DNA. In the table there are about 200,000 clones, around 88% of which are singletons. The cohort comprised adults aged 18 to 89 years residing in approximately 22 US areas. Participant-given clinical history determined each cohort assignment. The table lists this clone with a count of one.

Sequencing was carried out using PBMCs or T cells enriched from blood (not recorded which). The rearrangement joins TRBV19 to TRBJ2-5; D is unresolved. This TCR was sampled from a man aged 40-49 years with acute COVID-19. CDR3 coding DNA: TGTGCCAGTACATCCTGGCCTAGACAAGAGACCCAGTACTTC. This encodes CASTSWPRQETQYF.